This TCR beta chain was recovered during a study of cytomegalovirus exposure and HLA in healthy donors. Study in general: Roughly 80 million unique TCRs from HLA-typed donors made up an early data release. General study findings and limits: Sequence variants that were highly shared formed a cluster that was likely a sequencing artifact.

The study ran its PCR with 60 Vbeta and 13 Jbeta primers. In the study's own analysis: Later reanalysis found 75 million to 95 million unique TCR beta chains, around 9.9 million of them shared. Generated by immunoSEQ multiplex PCR, the TCRdb table keeps only in-frame clones and is missing some. V and J calls and clone size are as listed in that table; D and trimming were resolved from the DNA. The sample carries tens of thousands of clones, roughly 73% recorded once. This clone was counted only a few times. Antigen: not known. The CDR3 contains 15 residues. Trimming cost V 3 bases and J 6 bases; bases outside gene matches: 9. The germline CDR1 and CDR2 sequences are SGHDT and YYEEEE.

The rearrangement links TRBV5-6 to TRBJ1-2, with 9 bases lining up with TRBD1. The origin of this receptor is a man in his forties in good health and CMV-seronegative. Sequences were obtained from PBMCs. The CDR3 nucleotides read TGTGCCAGCAGCTGGGCGGGACAGGGAGGGGATGGCTACACCTTC. Translated, it gives CASSWAGQGGDGYTF.